Described below is a single T cell receptor beta chain sequence and its context. No antigen is known for it. The V gene's germline CDR1 is SGHTA and CDR2 FQGTGA. This CDR3 region has 15 residues. The ends were cut back, 4 bases at V and 10 bases at J, with 20 bases in the middle. The entry originates in a study of cytomegalovirus exposure and HLA in healthy donors. Study-level information: Sequencing of roughly 180 million T cells in an earlier analysis found 90 million to 120 million unique TCR beta sequences.

Vbeta (60) and Jbeta (13) primers were used in the PCR. Per the study methods: Unique TCR beta chains totaled some 88 million in a later count, with approximately 10 million of them shared. Produced via immunoSEQ multiplex PCR; TCRdb's table is partial and in-frame only. V and J calls and clone size are copied from that table; D and trimming were computed from the DNA. The data contain tens of thousands of clones, 55% to 65% of them seen just once; the ten biggest clones take up over 2%. Findings and caveats of the study: Later work associated roughly 17,000 TCR beta sequences with HLA alleles at 0.05 false discovery rate. Analysis was carried out at a later point, and it linked a missense DCLRE1C variant to TCR beta V- and J-gene trimming.

The source material was PBMCs. The chain employs TRBV7-3 and TRBJ2-1, with a weak D call TRBD2 (6 bases). This clonotype originated in a human donor in good health. This chain's CDR3 is CASSSGRKTLQEQFF. DNA for the CDR3: TGTGCCAGCAGCTCCGGGAGAAAAACCCTCCAGGAGCAGTTCTTC. Filled out from reference TRBV7-3 and TRBJ2-1, the complete variable domain reads GAGVSQTPSNKVTEKGKYVELRCDPISGHTALYWYRQSLGQGPEFLIYFQGTGAADDSGLPNDRFFAVRPEGSVSTLKIQRTERGDSAVYLCASSSGRKTLQEQFFGPGTRLTVL.